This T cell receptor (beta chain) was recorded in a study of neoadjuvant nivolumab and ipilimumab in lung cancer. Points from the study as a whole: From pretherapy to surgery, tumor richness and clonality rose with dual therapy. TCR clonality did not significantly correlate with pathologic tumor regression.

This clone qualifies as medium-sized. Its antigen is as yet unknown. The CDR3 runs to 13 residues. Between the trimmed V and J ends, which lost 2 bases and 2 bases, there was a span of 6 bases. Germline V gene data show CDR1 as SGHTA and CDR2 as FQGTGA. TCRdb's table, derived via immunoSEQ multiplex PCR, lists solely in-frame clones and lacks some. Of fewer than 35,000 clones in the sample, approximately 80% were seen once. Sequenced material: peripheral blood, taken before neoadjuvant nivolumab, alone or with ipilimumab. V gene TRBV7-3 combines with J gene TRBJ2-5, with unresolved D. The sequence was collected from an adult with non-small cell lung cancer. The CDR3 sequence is CASSLARQETQYF. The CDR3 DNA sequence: TGTGCCAGCAGCTTAGCCAGGCAAGAGACCCAGTACTTC. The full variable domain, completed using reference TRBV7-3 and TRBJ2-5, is GAGVSQTPSNKVTEKGKYVELRCDPISGHTALYWYRQSLGQGPEFLIYFQGTGAADDSGLPNDRFFAVRPEGSVSTLKIQRTERGDSAVYLCASSLARQETQYFGPGTRLLVL.